What follows are 31 T cell receptor beta chains derived from one specimen sequenced in a study of OX40 agonist ivuxolimab in advanced cancers. TCRdb keeps only in-frame clones here, not all; method: immunoSEQ multiplex PCR. The sample lists roughly 45,000 clones, around 90% occurring once. The input for sequencing was CD4+ or CD8+ T cells sorted from blood, taken in a trial of the OX40 agonist ivuxolimab. These TCRs come from an adult with an advanced solid tumor such as melanoma, head and neck, liver or kidney cancer.

This chain joins TRBV4-1 and TRBJ1-5; D not certain. Germline V gene sequence: CDR1 MGHRA, CDR2 YSYEKL. CDR3 length: 15 residues. Trimming stripped 1 base from V and 6 bases from J, with 13 bases between. As DNA, the CDR3 is TGCGCCAGCAGCCAAGCTCCAGTACGTGCTCAGCCCCAGCATTTT. Its protein product is CASSQAPVRAQPQHF.

This chain uses TRBV7-8 with TRBJ2-5; no definite D call. CDR3 length: 12 amino acids. The germline V gene encodes CDR1 SGHVS and CDR2 FQNEAQ. The V end lost 5 bases, the J end lost 5 bases, and 9 bases lay between the germline ends. The CDR3, as DNA: TGTGCCAGCAGCCAACCGTTGGAGACCCAGTACTTC. Its translation: CASSQPLETQYF.

This chain joins TRBV6-1 and TRBJ2-2; 9 bases are a match to TRBD2. This CDR3 spans 14 amino acids. Germline-derived CDR1 and CDR2 are MNHNS and SASEGT. J lost 3 bases, V lost 8 bases, and 4 bases had no gene match. CDR3 in amino acids: CASWTSAYTGELFF. The CDR3 nucleotides read TGTGCCAGCTGGACTAGCGCCTACACCGGGGAGCTGTTTTTT.

This clone was recorded once. The V gene is TRBV5-6, the J gene TRBJ1-1, with D perhaps matching TRBD1 (5 bases). This CDR3 has 15 residues. The V gene's germline CDR1 is SGHDT and CDR2 YYEEEE. V was pared by 1 base and J by 4 bases, with 14 bases between. This chain's CDR3 is CASSLLGEESTEAFF. The CDR3 nucleotides are TGTGCCAGCAGCTTGTTGGGGGAGGAGAGCACTGAAGCTTTCTTT.

The chain links TRBV2 to TRBJ2-1; D unclear. The CDR3 spans 12 residues. Per the germline V gene, CDR1 is SNHLY and CDR2 is FYNNEI. V gave up 6 bases and J gave up 9 bases, with 12 bases separating them. Here the CDR3 DNA reads TGTGCCAGCAGCGTCCGGGTAGCTGAGCAGTTCTTC. Protein: CASSVRVAEQFF.

V usage is TRBV23-1 and J usage is TRBJ1-1; possible D gene TRBD1, 6 bases. TRBV23-1 is an ORF; its function is uncertain. V was clipped by 0 bases and J by 4 bases, with 33 bases between them. This CDR3 is built from 22 residues. The DNA of the CDR3 is TGCGCCAGCAGTCAATCCCTCTCCTCTCTAACCTGGGGGTACAGGGCTTTCACTGAAGCTTTCTTT. Its protein is CASSQSLSSLTWGYRAFTEAFF.

The chain combines TRBV7-9 with TRBJ2-1; either TRBD1 or TRBD2 may supply D (5 bases each). The germline V and J ends were trimmed by 5 bases and 15 bases, with 14 bases remaining between them. Germline-derived CDR1 and CDR2 are SEHNR and FQNEAQ (reference sequence). This CDR3 is built from 11 residues. The CDR3 nucleotides are TGTGCCAGCAGCCCCGGGACCACCTGGTTCTTC. Its protein product is CASSPGTTWFF.

The chain is built from TRBV7-9 and TRBJ1-3; 8 bases align to TRBD1. The J segment lost 2 bases and the V segment lost 4 bases, leaving 1 base of the junction unmatched. The CDR3 runs 14 residues. Germline CDR1 reads SEHNR; CDR2 reads FQNEAQ (reference sequence). In nucleotides, the CDR3 is TGTGCCAGCAGCTCGACAGGGGCTGGAAACACCATATATTTT. Translated: CASSSTGAGNTIYF.

This chain uses TRBV15 with TRBJ1-6; 10 bases fit TRBD1. The J segment lost 13 bases and the V segment lost 4 bases, leaving 10 bases of the junction unmatched. The CDR3 has 15 residues. Germline V lookup: CDR1 LNHNV, CDR2 YYDKDF (reference sequence). CDR3 loop: CATSTRDRGLAPLHF. In DNA, the CDR3 is TGTGCCACCAGCACCCGGGACAGGGGATTAGCCCCCCTCCACTTT.

This clone has just a few counts. This chain uses TRBV5-6 with TRBJ1-3; perhaps TRBD1 as D (5 bases). Germline CDR1 is SGHDT and CDR2 is YYEEEE. Trimming took 0 bases from V and 0 from J, leaving 13 bases between them. The CDR3 is 17 amino acids. This CDR3 reads CASSLATGLSSGNTIYF. As DNA, the CDR3 is TGTGCCAGCAGCTTGGCTACGGGGCTCAGCTCTGGAAACACCATATATTTT.

V usage is TRBV19 and J usage is TRBJ1-2; possibly TRBD1 for D (6 bases). Germline values: CDR1 LNHDA, CDR2 SQIVND (reference sequence). The CDR3 is made up of 12 amino acids. The V and J ends lost 5 bases and 6 bases respectively, with 10 bases between them. Written as DNA, the CDR3 is TGTGCCAGTAGTCCCCGGACAGATGGCTACACCTTC. Residues: CASSPRTDGYTF.

The CDR3 DNA sequence: TGTGCCAGCAGTTTCCGGGGGAGCTCTAACTATGGCTACACCTTC. Translated: CASSFRGSSNYGYTF. V gene TRBV27 combines with J gene TRBJ1-2; D may be TRBD1 (5 bases). This CDR3 region has 15 residues. CDR1 is MNHEY and CDR2 is SMNVEV in the germline V gene (reference sequence). V lost 3 bases to trimming and J lost 0 bases, with 11 bases between them.

This rearrangement joins TRBV27 to TRBJ2-5; D unclear. There are 11 residues in the CDR3. In germline, CDR1 is MNHEY, CDR2 SMNVEV (reference sequence). Trimming removed 5 bases from V and 5 bases from J, with 6 bases in between. The CDR3 DNA reads as TGTGCCAGCAGTAATGAGGAGACCCAGTACTTC. Protein sequence: CASSNEETQYF.

The gene calls are TRBV5-5 and TRBJ1-2; 7 positions match TRBD1. Germline V gene data show CDR1 as SGHKS and CDR2 as YYEKEE (reference sequence). This CDR3 is 15 amino acids long. After removal of 4 bases from V and 7 bases from J, the junction contained 13 bases not matched to a gene. CDR3 in amino acids: CASSHTKGGAPGYTF. The CDR3 coding sequence is TGTGCCAGCAGCCACACGAAAGGGGGCGCGCCTGGCTACACCTTC.

The rearrangement joins TRBV6-6 to TRBJ1-1; 7 bases match TRBD1. The CDR3 extends over 12 amino acids. Per the germline V gene, CDR1 is MNHNY and CDR2 is SVGAGI (reference sequence). Germline trimming cut 10 bases from V and 3 bases from J; bases unmatched to any gene: 5. The CDR3 sequence: CATRGEHTEAFF. CDR3 bases: TGTGCCACCAGGGGGGAGCACACTGAAGCTTTCTTT.

With regard to this clone: At the DNA level, this CDR3 is encoded by other sequences in the same sample as well. This chain joins TRBV9 and TRBJ2-1, with 12 bases that match TRBD2. The V segment lost 3 bases and the J segment 4 bases; nucleotides outside the gene matches: 5. From germline, CDR1 is SGDLS and CDR2 YYNGEE. This CDR3 spans 16 amino acids. CDR3 protein: CASSGPSGGAYNEQFF. The CDR3 DNA reads TGTGCCAGCAGCGGACCTAGCGGGGGGGCGTACAATGAGCAGTTCTTC.

The chain employs TRBV11-2 and TRBJ2-5, with 7 bases lining up with TRBD1. CDR1 SGHAT and CDR2 FQNNGV come from the germline V gene. The CDR3 is 15 amino acids. Trimming at V came to 1 base and at J to 1 base, leaving 3 bases not matched to a gene. As DNA, the CDR3 is TGTGCCAGCAGCTTAGCGGGACAGATCCAAGAGACCCAGTACTTC. Its translation: CASSLAGQIQETQYF.

This clone was observed a handful of times. The J gene is TRBJ2-7, the V gene TRBV7-6, with unresolved D. Trimming removed 4 bases from V and 5 bases from J, with 18 bases in between. Germline V gives CDR1 SGHVS, CDR2 FNYEAQ. The CDR3 extends over 15 amino acids. CDR3 sequence reads: CASSWSASLTNEQYF. CDR3 sequence (DNA): TGTGCCAGCAGCTGGAGTGCCAGTTTAACCAACGAGCAGTACTTC.

The V and J genes are TRBV6-5 and TRBJ1-3; D is uncertain. Germline values: CDR1 MNHEY, CDR2 SVGAGI. Trimming took off 0 bases at V and 1 base at J, with 4 bases between the two ends. The CDR3 is 14 amino acids. CDR3 DNA: TGTGCCAGCAGTTACTCTCAATCTGGAAACACCATATATTTT. Translating gives CASSYSQSGNTIYF.

The chain joins TRBV6-5 to TRBJ2-1; the match to TRBD2 covers 7 bases. The germline CDR1 and CDR2 sequences are MNHEY and SVGAGI. CDR3 length equals 13 residues. V trimming: 5 bases; J trimming: 5 bases; junction bases outside the gene matches: 3. The CDR3 coding sequence is TGTGCCAGCAGTCTGGGGGGGGACAATGAGCAGTTCTTC. Encoded protein: CASSLGGDNEQFF.

This CDR3 reads CASQEGFNEQFF. The DNA of the CDR3 is TGTGCCAGCCAGGAGGGGTTCAATGAGCAGTTCTTC. The genes are TRBV6-6 and TRBJ2-1, with D possibly TRBD2 on 6 matching bases. With 8 bases removed from V and 6 bases from J, the gap between germline ends came to 11 bases. CDR1 is MNHNY and CDR2 is SVGAGI in the germline V gene (reference sequence). This CDR3 is 12 amino acids long.

The chain couples TRBV5-4 to TRBJ2-5, with D perhaps TRBD2 (6 bases). Trimming removed 0 bases from V and 2 bases from J, with 14 bases in between. Germline V gene data show CDR1 as SGHNT and CDR2 as YYREEE (reference sequence). There are 16 residues in the CDR3. The CDR3 reads CASSLGIGTLQETQYF. For the CDR3, the DNA is TGTGCCAGCAGCTTGGGCATCGGGACTCTACAAGAGACCCAGTACTTC.

This clone was recorded once. The gene calls are TRBV27 and TRBJ2-7; 9 nucleotides align to TRBD2. The J segment lost 6 bases and the V segment lost 5 bases, leaving 5 bases of the junction unmatched. The germline gives CDR1 MNHEY, CDR2 SMNVEV (reference sequence). This CDR3 is 13 amino acids long. The CDR3 nucleotides are TGTGCCAGCAGTCGCGGGGGGGCAAGCGAGCAGTACGTC. This sequence encodes CASSRGGASEQYV.

The rearrangement joins TRBV5-4 to TRBJ2-3, with 7 bases matching TRBD2. This CDR3 contains 13 residues. The V segment lost 6 bases and the J segment 5 bases; nucleotides outside the gene matches: 6. Germline loops: CDR1 SGHNT, CDR2 YYREEE (reference sequence). CDR3 nucleotide sequence: TGTGCCAGCACCGATACTAGCGTAGATACGCAGTATTTT. It specifies CASTDTSVDTQYF.

J is TRBJ2-3 and V is TRBV28, with 7 bases fitting TRBD1. V trimming: 3 bases; J trimming: 4 bases; junction bases outside the gene matches: 7. The germline V gene has CDR1 MDHEN and CDR2 SYDVKM. The CDR3 extends over 15 amino acids. The CDR3 DNA is TGTGCCAGCAGTTTTTCTACAGGGGAGCCAGATACGCAGTATTTT. Translating it yields CASSFSTGEPDTQYF.

J is TRBJ2-2 and V is TRBV6-5; D remains ambiguous. Trimming cost V 5 bases and J 7 bases, with 8 bases left between them. The germline gives CDR1 MNHEY, CDR2 SVGAGI. This CDR3 is built from 12 residues. DNA of the CDR3: TGTGCCAGCAGTCGCGAGATCGGGGAGCTGTTTTTT. It encodes CASSREIGELFF.

The genes are TRBV6-4 and TRBJ2-1, with D perhaps TRBD2 (6 bases). V shed 0 bases and J shed 7 bases, with 13 bases lying between them. The CDR3 is made up of 15 amino acids. Germline CDR1 and CDR2: MRHNA and SNTAGT. The CDR3 DNA is TGTGCCAGCAGTGACTCTAGCGAGGGACTTAATGAGCAGTTCTTC. Translating gives CASSDSSEGLNEQFF.

This chain links TRBV6-5 with TRBJ1-2, with D possibly being TRBD1 (5 bases). Germline CDR1 reads MNHEY; CDR2 reads SVGAGI. This CDR3 has 15 amino acids. The ends were cut back, 0 bases at V and 0 bases at J, with 8 bases in the middle. CDR3 in DNA: TGTGCCAGCAGTTACTCGGGGGGATCTAACTATGGCTACACCTTC. Its protein product is CASSYSGGSNYGYTF.

J is TRBJ2-5 and V is TRBV10-3; D tentatively reads TRBD1 or TRBD2 (5 bases each). Trimming shortened V by 3 bases and J by 3 bases, and 11 bases separated the two germline ends. CDR3 size: 14 residues. CDR1 and CDR2 (germline): ENHRY, SYGVKD. CDR3 loop: CAISDREMEETQYF. CDR3 bases: TGTGCCATCAGTGACAGGGAGATGGAAGAGACCCAGTACTTC.

The genes are TRBV11-2 and TRBJ2-7; TRBD1 aligns across 8 bases. J gave up 6 bases and V 0 bases, and 7 bases lay outside the gene matches. This CDR3 contains 15 residues. The germline CDR1 and CDR2 sequences are SGHAT and FQNNGV. DNA for the CDR3: TGTGCCAGCAGCTTAGAAAGGACAGGGATAGGCGAGCAGTACTTC. Its translation: CASSLERTGIGEQYF.

The chain is built from TRBV9 and TRBJ2-1; possibly TRBD1 or TRBD2 for D (5 bases each). Germline loops: CDR1 SGDLS, CDR2 YYNGEE. This CDR3 has 13 residues. The germline V and J ends were trimmed by 3 bases and 9 bases, with 13 bases remaining between them. The CDR3 is CASSAGTPVEQFF. CDR3 DNA sequence: TGTGCCAGCAGCGCCGGGACCCCCGTTGAGCAGTTCTTC. The variable domain in full, completed from reference TRBV9 and TRBJ2-1, reads DSGVTQTPKHLITATGQRVTLRCSPRSGDLSVYWYQQSLDQGLQFLIQYYNGEERAKGNILERFSAQQFPDLHSELNLSSLELGDSALYFCASSAGTPVEQFFGPGTRLTVL.